A single sample is the source of the 2 T cell receptor beta chains below, sequenced in a study of spatial heterogeneity in lung cancer. A single record per CDR3 protein comes from TCRdb applying MiXCR to the 5' RACE reads. The table has 16,000 or so distinct CDR3 sequences, roughly 3.9% seen once. The time point here: sample taken at primary tumor resection. The sample in question was normal lung tissue next to the tumor, obtained at surgery. These receptors all come from a male donor with early-stage non-small cell lung cancer.

The sample holds many counts of this clonotype. This beta chain came through as a stray read in a library set up for alpha chains, and its size says little. The chain couples TRBV28 to TRBJ2-7; 7 bases fit TRBD1. The CDR3 consists of 15 residues. The V segment lost 6 bases and the J segment 2 bases; nucleotides outside the gene matches: 10. Germline V gene data show CDR1 as MDHEN and CDR2 as SYDVKM. CDR3 sequence: CASSRPTGSTYEQYF. As DNA, the CDR3 is TGTGCCAGCAGCCGCCCGACAGGGAGCACCTACGAGCAGTACTTC.

In this sample, this clonotype turned up many times. Because this beta chain is a stray read in a library intended to capture alpha chains, its abundance should not be given much weight. The V gene is TRBV20-1, the J gene TRBJ2-1; TRBD2 agrees at 7 bases. The CDR3 is 14 amino acids. With V trimmed by 4 bases and J by 8 bases, 11 bases remained unmatched. Germline CDR1 is DFQATT and CDR2 is SNEGSKA (reference sequence). This CDR3 is CSAKRERDFDEQFF. CDR3 nucleotides: TGCAGTGCTAAAAGAGAGCGGGACTTCGATGAGCAGTTCTTC.